This is a list of T cell receptor beta chains from one sample in a study of cytotoxic CD8 clonotypes in ibrutinib-treated CLL. Profiling relied on immunoSEQ multiplex PCR, and the TCRdb table lists in-frame clones only, not all of them. The data show a few hundred thousand clones, with roughly 70% seen just once and roughly 14% held by the top ten. Material: PBMCs, obtained after 24 months of ibrutinib treatment. The receptors come from a human donor with chronic lymphocytic leukemia. CDR3s leave out the opening cysteine and the closing phenylalanine or tryptophan. The order of the fields is J gene, V gene, D gene, clone size, CDR3 protein. The D gene is left open where the match is weak. A row's size may be missing; if present it is once, few, many or a size class.

J gene: TRBJ2-7; V gene: TRBV5-4; D gene: TRBD1; clone size: few; CDR3 protein: ASSYNTGGDYEQY
J gene: TRBJ2-6; V gene: TRBV6-5; D gene: -; clone size: -; CDR3 protein: ASRPGPSGANVLT
J gene: TRBJ2-7; V gene: TRBV5-6; D gene: TRBD1; clone size: -; CDR3 protein: ASSRTGGHEQY
J gene: TRBJ1-1; V gene: TRBV29-1; D gene: TRBD1; clone size: -; CDR3 protein: SVGQGWGTEAF
J gene: TRBJ2-1; V gene: TRBV23-1; D gene: TRBD2; clone size: few; CDR3 protein: AIHWVSGSHDEQF
J gene: TRBJ2-7; V gene: TRBV19; D gene: -; clone size: -; CDR3 protein: ATKRGVSYEQY
J gene: TRBJ2-3; V gene: TRBV28; D gene: -; clone size: -; CDR3 protein: ASSLPGLQDTQY
J gene: TRBJ2-1; V gene: TRBV28; D gene: -; clone size: -; CDR3 protein: ASSFPIVAGPYVYNEQF
J gene: TRBJ2-7; V gene: TRBV7-2; D gene: -; clone size: -; CDR3 protein: ASSLSGVTPYEQY
J gene: TRBJ2-3; V gene: TRBV13; D gene: -; clone size: -; CDR3 protein: ASSLDGEGVTDTQY
J gene: TRBJ2-5; V gene: TRBV7-2; D gene: -; clone size: -; CDR3 protein: ASSLEAALYQETQY
J gene: TRBJ1-5; V gene: TRBV19; D gene: TRBD1; clone size: -; CDR3 protein: ASRTGRGNQPQH
J gene: TRBJ2-1; V gene: TRBV5-1; D gene: -; clone size: -; CDR3 protein: ASSFSTVGSEQF
J gene: TRBJ1-5; V gene: TRBV6-5; D gene: TRBD1; clone size: few; CDR3 protein: ASSSDLQGQPQH
J gene: TRBJ2-5; V gene: TRBV19; D gene: TRBD2; clone size: few; CDR3 protein: ASSPLAGGYQETQY
J gene: TRBJ2-7; V gene: TRBV28; D gene: TRBD2; clone size: -; CDR3 protein: ASSPISGSYEQY
J gene: TRBJ2-2; V gene: TRBV11-3; D gene: -; clone size: -; CDR3 protein: ASSLGHGGGGELF
J gene: TRBJ1-4; V gene: TRBV18; D gene: TRBD1; clone size: few; CDR3 protein: ASSPETGREKLF
J gene: TRBJ2-7; V gene: TRBV19; D gene: -; clone size: few; CDR3 protein: ASSISTEVYEQY
J gene: TRBJ1-4; V gene: TRBV2; D gene: -; clone size: -; CDR3 protein: ASSWDGGEKLF
J gene: TRBJ1-5; V gene: TRBV2; D gene: -; clone size: few; CDR3 protein: ASSEGGKIKPQH
J gene: TRBJ2-7; V gene: TRBV28; D gene: -; clone size: -; CDR3 protein: ASSWGLGTGQGEQY
J gene: TRBJ2-7; V gene: TRBV19; D gene: TRBD1; clone size: once; CDR3 protein: ASTYGTGVNYEQY
J gene: TRBJ2-5; V gene: TRBV18; D gene: TRBD1; clone size: -; CDR3 protein: ASSLSGQGETQY
J gene: TRBJ2-3; V gene: TRBV7-9; D gene: TRBD2; clone size: -; CDR3 protein: ASSPSRGELQY
J gene: TRBJ1-6; V gene: TRBV6-1; D gene: -; clone size: -; CDR3 protein: ASSARQTVNSPLH
J gene: TRBJ2-1; V gene: TRBV5-1; D gene: -; clone size: -; CDR3 protein: ASSRTTSSSYNEQF
J gene: TRBJ2-3; V gene: TRBV20-1; D gene: -; clone size: -; CDR3 protein: SAVDTQY
J gene: TRBJ2-5; V gene: TRBV19; D gene: TRBD2; clone size: few; CDR3 protein: ASNSGTSGGRKTQY
J gene: TRBJ1-3; V gene: TRBV30; D gene: -; clone size: -; CDR3 protein: AWSSSRGNTIY
J gene: TRBJ2-1; V gene: TRBV27; D gene: TRBD2; clone size: -; CDR3 protein: ASSPGGSYNEQF
J gene: TRBJ2-5; V gene: TRBV2; D gene: -; clone size: -; CDR3 protein: ASSPEGTQY
J gene: TRBJ1-1; V gene: TRBV28; D gene: -; clone size: -; CDR3 protein: ASSFPTEAF
J gene: TRBJ1-5; V gene: TRBV5-4; D gene: -; clone size: few; CDR3 protein: ASSLDYNQPQH
J gene: TRBJ2-1; V gene: TRBV6-5; D gene: TRBD2; clone size: -; CDR3 protein: ASGSAPGGYNEQF
J gene: TRBJ1-2; V gene: TRBV5-6; D gene: TRBD1; clone size: -; CDR3 protein: ASSSITGQGIYGYT
J gene: TRBJ2-1; V gene: TRBV14; D gene: -; clone size: -; CDR3 protein: ASSQDPLSGEQF
J gene: TRBJ2-7; V gene: TRBV9; D gene: TRBD2; clone size: -; CDR3 protein: ASSKGTSGRWEQY
J gene: TRBJ2-1; V gene: TRBV7-9; D gene: TRBD1; clone size: -; CDR3 protein: ASRAGTANNEQF
J gene: TRBJ1-4; V gene: TRBV19; D gene: -; clone size: -; CDR3 protein: ASSIQTPGNEKLF
J gene: TRBJ1-2; V gene: TRBV5-4; D gene: -; clone size: few; CDR3 protein: ASSLEAGYGYT
J gene: TRBJ2-1; V gene: TRBV10-2; D gene: -; clone size: -; CDR3 protein: ASTASSYNEQF
J gene: TRBJ2-1; V gene: TRBV6-1; D gene: -; clone size: -; CDR3 protein: ASSVKGHEQF
J gene: TRBJ2-5; V gene: TRBV29-1; D gene: -; clone size: many; CDR3 protein: SVEETSGTQY